Reported below is one TCR beta chain. The antigen is undetermined. This sample was taken from a study of cytomegalovirus exposure and HLA in healthy donors. The PCR made use of 60 Vbeta and 13 Jbeta primers. TCRdb's table, derived via immunoSEQ multiplex PCR, lists solely in-frame clones and lacks some. The sample yields 100,000 or so clones, about three quarters seen once. Regarding the study as a whole: The study put 150 or so TCR beta chains on its list as cytomegalovirus-associated. As a later analysis showed, a missense DCLRE1C variant was linked to trimming of TCR beta V- and J-genes. Most TCR beta V segments were productive about 87% or about 30% of the time in an earlier analysis.

This CDR3 spans 15 amino acids. Trimming took off 5 bases at V and 1 base at J, with 14 bases between the two ends. Looked up from germline, CDR1 is MNHEY and CDR2 is SVGAGI. The TCR comes from a middle-aged man in good health and CMV-seronegative. This chain connects TRBV6-5 to TRBJ1-1; D not resolved. Sequencing input: PBMCs. This chain's CDR3 is CASSHLQAGNTEAFF. The CDR3 DNA follows: TGTGCCAGCAGTCACCTACAAGCAGGGAACACTGAAGCTTTCTTT.